This T cell receptor (beta chain) was sequenced during a study of shared clonotypes between healthy human individuals. The V end lost 0 bases, the J end lost 8 bases, and 10 bases lay between the germline ends. Germline-derived CDR1 and CDR2 are MNHEY and SMNVEV (reference sequence). The CDR3 length is 13 residues. Sequencing used immunoSEQ multiplex PCR; TCRdb keeps in-frame clones, though not all of them. Seen here are about 2.4 million clones, over 85% observed once, and the top ten hold more than 0.35%. The receptor's source is a young man in good health. Some clones in this sample may be carry-over from other donors' samples. This sequence joins TRBV27 and TRBJ1-2; D may be TRBD1 (5 bases). Sequencing was carried out using naive CD4+ T cells from PBMCs. Subset meaning: CD45RA+ positively selected. The CDR3 DNA follows: TGTGCCAGCAGTTTATCAGGAGGGGTCGGCTACACCTTC. Amino acids: CASSLSGGVGYTF.